One and the same sample provided the 9 T cell receptor beta chains below, sequenced in a study of T cell repertoires in cytomegalovirus infection. A single record per CDR3 protein comes from TCRdb applying MiXCR to the reads. Among roughly 190,000 distinct CDR3 sequences listed, 8% to 10% were seen once. What was sequenced was PBMCs. These receptors originate from a human donor in good health (CMV status not recorded). Some clones in this sample may be carry-over from other donors' samples.

This clonotype was seen at least ten times. This chain links TRBV7-2 with TRBJ2-1; the match to TRBD2 covers 12 bases. The CDR3 length is 19 residues. Germline V gene sequence: CDR1 SGHTA, CDR2 FQGNSA. Germline trimming cut 4 bases from V and 0 bases from J; bases unmatched to any gene: 10. As DNA, the CDR3 is TGTGCCAGCAGCTCCATTCGACTAGCGGGAGACTACTCCTACAATGAGCAGTTCTTC. It yields the protein CASSSIRLAGDYSYNEQFF.

This clonotype appeared a few times. V gene TRBV7-9 combines with J gene TRBJ1-2; D call uncertain. Germline CDR1 and CDR2: SEHNR and FQNEAQ (reference sequence). V was shortened by 5 bases and J by 5 bases, with 15 bases between the two germline ends. The CDR3 consists of 14 residues. CDR3 bases: TGTGCCAGCAGCCGTAGGACGGCTTCTTATGGCTACACCTTC. Encoded protein: CASSRRTASYGYTF.

This clonotype came up many times. V gene TRBV7-2 combines with J gene TRBJ2-7; D is perhaps TRBD1 (6 bases). Germline V lookup: CDR1 SGHTA, CDR2 FQGNSA. Trimming pared 5 bases from V and 0 bases from J, leaving 14 bases between. The CDR3 has 15 residues. The CDR3 sequence: CASSPRGTPSYEQYF. In nucleotides, the CDR3 is TGTGCCAGCAGCCCAAGAGGGACACCCTCCTACGAGCAGTACTTC.

This clonotype has a count of ten or more. The chain couples TRBV5-8 to TRBJ1-2, with TRBD1 matching 7 bases. V gave up 4 bases and J gave up 4 bases; unmatched junction bases: 7. The CDR3 runs to 14 residues. Germline loops: CDR1 SGHTS, CDR2 YDEGEE. DNA for the CDR3: TGTGCCAGCAGCAGAGGACAGGAAGGCTATGGCTACACCTTC. It encodes CASSRGQEGYGYTF.

There are a few counts of this clonotype. The chain combines TRBV7-8 with TRBJ2-7; 9 bases align to TRBD2. J lost 3 bases, V lost 1 base, and 7 bases had no gene match. CDR1 and CDR2 from the germline V gene are SGHVS and FQNEAQ. The CDR3 extends over 16 amino acids. CDR3 in DNA: TGTGCCAGCAGCTTAGGGAGCGGGAGGACTGTCTACGAGCAGTACTTC. Translation: CASSLGSGRTVYEQYF.

This clonotype was counted at least ten times. As DNA, the CDR3 is TGTGCCAGCAGCTTGGGTCAGAGGACCTACGAGCAGTACTTC. It translates to CASSLGQRTYEQYF. V gene TRBV7-9 combines with J gene TRBJ2-7; D gene uncertain. CDR1 is SEHNR and CDR2 is FQNEAQ in the germline V gene (reference sequence). The CDR3 is 14 residues long. Trimming removed 3 bases at V and 2 bases at J, with 11 bases between.

This clonotype was seen more than once but under ten times. V is TRBV11-2 and J is TRBJ2-5, with 16 nucleotides matching TRBD2. Trimming cost V 3 bases and J 1 base; bases outside gene matches: 2. This CDR3 has 17 amino acids. Germline CDR1 is SGHAT and CDR2 is FQNNGV. In nucleotides, the CDR3 is TGTGCCAGCAGCTTGGGACTAGCGGGGGGGCCCCAAGAGACCCAGTACTTC. Translation gives CASSLGLAGGPQETQYF.

This clonotype was detected a few times. The chain joins TRBV28 to TRBJ1-2, with TRBD1 matching 7 bases. The germline V gene has CDR1 MDHEN and CDR2 SYDVKM. The CDR3 spans 14 residues. The trim removed 6 bases at V and 4 bases at J, leaving 8 bases unmatched. This CDR3 is CASSPGGTIYGYTF. Here the CDR3 DNA reads TGTGCCAGCAGCCCAGGGGGGACAATCTATGGCTACACCTTC.

This clonotype was recorded at least ten times. This chain links TRBV28 with TRBJ2-7, with D possibly matching TRBD1 (6 bases). V was clipped by 8 bases and J by 6 bases, with 17 bases between them. Germline loops: CDR1 MDHEN, CDR2 SYDVKM. CDR3 length: 13 amino acids. This CDR3 reads CASVGAGAAEQYF. The CDR3 region has the DNA TGTGCCAGCGTGGGGGCAGGGGCGGCCGAGCAGTACTTC.